This T cell receptor (beta chain) is from a study of blood T cells in healthy people across ages. About the research overall: Per two T cells, template switching captured roughly one barcoded beta molecule.

Germline-derived CDR1 and CDR2 are SQVTM and ANQGSEA. With V trimmed by 1 base and J by 5 bases, 11 bases remained unmatched. The CDR3 length is 16 residues. Study-wide results and limits: Age brought a roughly linear fall in TCR beta diversity measured per million T cells. Aged donors had fewer naive CD4+ cells and lower diversity than long-lived donors.

The authors ran a second PCR of about 7 to 11 cycles using a sample-barcoded 5' primer and a J-beta primer mix. TCRdb fed the 5' RACE reads into MiXCR, producing one record per CDR3 protein. The table has hundreds of thousands of distinct CDR3 sequences, under 80% seen once; the top ten hold roughly a quarter. This clonotype was observed a few times. Its antigen is unknown. This receptor was identified in a man aged 25 to 40 in good health. Source material: blood. This sequence joins TRBV29-1 and TRBJ2-7, with 10 nucleotides matching TRBD1. The CDR3 sequence: CSVEGEGQGFLDEQYF. CDR3 DNA sequence: TGCAGCGTTGAAGGAGAGGGACAGGGGTTTCTGGACGAGCAGTACTTC.